Each of the 26 T cell receptor beta chains below was sequenced from the same sample in a study of control samples from healthy donors and cancer patients. The method was immunoSEQ multiplex PCR; TCRdb's version includes in-frame clones alone and lacks a portion of them. Of roughly 94,000 clones in the sample, approximately 88% are singletons; the top ten hold around 40%. Sequenced material: PBMCs. Every receptor here comes from a man in his 70s with lung cancer.

The rearrangement links TRBV7-9 to TRBJ1-4; D call uncertain. Trimming took 2 bases from V and 4 from J, leaving 8 bases between them. From germline, CDR1 is SEHNR and CDR2 FQNEAQ (reference sequence). There are 14 residues in the CDR3. CDR3 amino acids: CASSLLLSNEKLFF. The CDR3 nucleotides are TGTGCCAGCAGCTTACTCCTGAGTAATGAAAAACTGTTTTTT.

The V gene is TRBV14, the J gene TRBJ1-6; D ambiguous. The CDR3 is 14 amino acids. Per germline, CDR1 SGHDN and CDR2 FVKESK. Trimming took off 5 bases at V and 5 bases at J, with 10 bases between the two ends. The CDR3 protein is CASSYRGDNSPLHF. CDR3 in DNA: TGTGCCAGCAGCTACAGAGGAGATAATTCACCCCTCCACTTT.

The chain employs TRBV18 and TRBJ1-3; TRBD1 matches at 9 bases. The CDR3 has 20 residues. The V and J ends lost 2 bases and 0 bases, in that order; junction bases with no gene match: 14. Germline CDR1 and CDR2: KGHSH and LQKENI. CDR3 coding DNA: TGTGCCAGCTCACCAATTTCTGGACAGGGGACTAGGAGCTCTGGAAACACCATATATTTT. Protein sequence: CASSPISGQGTRSSGNTIYF.

The rearrangement links TRBV5-6 to TRBJ1-5; D possibly corresponds to TRBD1 (5 bases). Trimming cost V 1 base and J 4 bases, with 12 bases left between them. The germline CDR1 and CDR2 sequences are SGHDT and YYEEEE. This CDR3 comprises 15 residues. The CDR3 nucleotides are TGTGCCAGCAGCTTGACAGCCCGGGGGAATCAGCCCCAGCATTTT. It encodes CASSLTARGNQPQHF.

The genes are TRBV9 and TRBJ2-3, with 8 bases fitting TRBD2. The ends lost 2 bases at V and 2 bases at J; junction bases unmatched: 4. This CDR3 comprises 15 residues. Germline CDR1 is SGDLS and CDR2 is YYNGEE. CDR3 in DNA: TGTGCCAGCAGCGTCCGGGGGGGCGTCACAGATACGCAGTATTTT. Protein sequence: CASSVRGGVTDTQYF.

In DNA form, the CDR3 reads TGCGCCAGCAGCTCAGGGCAGGGGTCCTACAATGAGCAGTTCTTC. Protein sequence: CASSSGQGSYNEQFF. The V gene is TRBV5-1, the J gene TRBJ2-1; possible D gene TRBD1, 6 bases. V dropped 3 bases and J dropped 1 base, with 11 bases sitting between them. The CDR3 sequence is 15 residues long. Germline values: CDR1 SGHRS, CDR2 YFSETQ.

This chain connects TRBV6-1 to TRBJ2-7, with no clear D. The germline CDR1 and CDR2 sequences are MNHNS and SASEGT. Trimming cost V 3 bases and J 3 bases, with 12 bases left between them. This CDR3 spans 14 amino acids. Here the CDR3 reads CASSEHVADYEQYF. CDR3 DNA sequence: TGTGCCAGCAGTGAGCACGTGGCCGACTACGAGCAGTACTTC.

This clone has only a few counts. J is TRBJ2-6 and V is TRBV7-2; D perhaps matches TRBD2 (7 bases). Trimming removed 6 bases from V and 2 bases from J, with 11 bases in between. The CDR3 spans 15 residues. CDR1 is SGHTA and CDR2 is FQGNSA in the germline V gene. The CDR3 bases are TGTGCCAGCAGGAGGGGGGGCACTGGGGCCAACGTCCTGACTTTC. Its translation: CASRRGGTGANVLTF.

The CDR3: CASSLVLAGGPSTDTQYF. The CDR3 region has the DNA TGTGCCAGCAGCTTAGTGTTAGCGGGGGGCCCTAGCACAGATACGCAGTATTTT. This rearrangement joins TRBV7-6 to TRBJ2-3; 10 nucleotides align to TRBD2. The J segment lost 0 bases and the V segment lost 1 base, leaving 7 bases of the junction unmatched. CDR1 is SGHVS and CDR2 is FNYEAQ in the germline V gene. CDR3 size: 18 residues.

The rearrangement links TRBV15 to TRBJ2-3, with TRBD2 as a possible D gene (5 bases). The V end lost 4 bases, the J end lost 6 bases, and 20 bases lay between the germline ends. The CDR3 is 16 residues long. Germline lookup yields CDR1 LNHNV and CDR2 YYDKDF (reference sequence). DNA for the CDR3: TGTGCCACCAGCAAGGGCGGACTTACCCAGTCGGATACGCAGTATTTT. Protein: CATSKGGLTQSDTQYF.

In its sample, this clone was seen once. J is TRBJ2-7 and V is TRBV7-8; 7 bases are shared with TRBD2. Trimming at V came to 2 bases and at J to 4 bases, leaving 8 bases not matched to a gene. The germline CDR1 and CDR2 sequences are SGHVS and FQNEAQ. The CDR3 length is 15 residues. The CDR3 sequence: CASSLLRGDPYEQYF. In DNA form, the CDR3 reads TGTGCCAGCAGCTTACTTCGGGGGGATCCTTACGAGCAGTACTTC.

The rearrangement uses TRBV27 and TRBJ2-7, with 10 bases that match TRBD1. The CDR3 is 14 residues long. The V and J ends lost 7 bases and 2 bases, in that order; junction bases with no gene match: 5. Germline CDR1 is MNHEY and CDR2 is SMNVEV (reference sequence). The CDR3 is CASNRGQGAYEQYF. The CDR3 nucleotides read TGTGCCAGCAATCGAGGACAGGGGGCCTACGAGCAGTACTTC.

DNA for the CDR3: TGTGCCAGCAGTACCTCGGGACAGGCGAGGGGCTACACCTTC. Its protein product is CASSTSGQARGYTF. V gene TRBV27 combines with J gene TRBJ1-2, with 8 bases identical to TRBD1. Per the germline V gene, CDR1 is MNHEY and CDR2 is SMNVEV (reference sequence). This CDR3 has 14 residues. V trimming: 5 bases; J trimming: 8 bases; junction bases outside the gene matches: 10.

The chain uses TRBV3-1 (or the pseudogene TRBV3-2) and TRBJ2-3; no clear D gene. Germline CDR1 and CDR2: LGHDT and YNNKEL (reference sequence). This CDR3 has 12 residues. Trimming pared 3 bases from V and 2 bases from J, leaving 3 bases between. The CDR3 coding sequence is TGTGCCAGCAGCCAGAACACAGATACGCAGTATTTT. This codes for CASSQNTDTQYF.

This chain connects TRBV28 to TRBJ1-6; 10 bases fit TRBD1. In germline, CDR1 is MDHEN, CDR2 SYDVKM. The length of the CDR3 is 15 residues. V was clipped by 6 bases and J by 6 bases; unmatched bases: 5. The CDR3 DNA reads TGTGCCAGCAGGGGACAGGGGACCTTTAATTCACCCCTCCACTTT. Its translation is CASRGQGTFNSPLHF.

For the CDR3, the DNA is TGTGCCAGCAGCCTATCTAGCGGGTCGAGGACAGATACGCAGTATTTT. Translation: CASSLSSGSRTDTQYF. This rearrangement joins TRBV3-1 (or the pseudogene TRBV3-2) to TRBJ2-3; 8 bases agree with TRBD2. The germline V gene encodes CDR1 LGHDT and CDR2 YNNKEL (reference sequence). Trimming at V came to 4 bases and at J to 3 bases, leaving 9 bases not matched to a gene. The CDR3 sequence is 16 residues long.

The chain recombines TRBV5-1 with TRBJ1-2; TRBD1 might be the D (6 bases). Germline-derived CDR1 and CDR2 are SGHRS and YFSETQ. This CDR3 is built from 13 residues. Trimming took 0 bases from V and 6 from J, leaving 9 bases between them. The CDR3 coding sequence is TGCGCCAGCAGCTTGGTGTCAGGGGATGGCTACACCTTC. It specifies CASSLVSGDGYTF.

In DNA, the CDR3 is TGTGCCAGCAGCTTTGGACAGGGGCCAGATACGCAGTATTTT. Protein: CASSFGQGPDTQYF. The chain recombines TRBV7-2 with TRBJ2-3; 9 nucleotides line up with TRBD1. This CDR3 is built from 14 residues. CDR1 is SGHTA, CDR2 FQGNSA, per germline. The junction had 2 bases not matched to a gene; V was cut back by 3 bases and J by 4 bases.

In its sample, this clone was seen a few times. The chain combines TRBV7-3 with TRBJ1-1; TRBD1 matches 9 bases. The CDR3 loop spans 14 amino acids. V shed 3 bases, J shed 4 bases, and the junction held 3 bases outside the gene matches. Germline CDR1 reads SGHTA; CDR2 reads FQGTGA. The CDR3 sequence is CASSFRQGGTEAFF. The CDR3, as DNA: TGTGCCAGCAGCTTCCGACAGGGGGGCACTGAAGCTTTCTTT.

The V call is TRBV6-5, the J call TRBJ2-3; weak D call: TRBD2 (6 bases). With 4 bases removed from V and 3 bases from J, the gap between germline ends came to 11 bases. This CDR3 comprises 14 residues. CDR1 and CDR2 (germline): MNHEY, SVGAGI. The CDR3 spells CASSWGVWTDTQYF. Here the CDR3 DNA reads TGTGCCAGCAGTTGGGGGGTATGGACAGATACGCAGTATTTT.

V usage is TRBV5-6 and J usage is TRBJ2-7, with 8 bases that match TRBD2. CDR3 size: 15 residues. V lost 4 bases to trimming and J lost 1 base; unmatched junction nucleotides: 7. Germline loops: CDR1 SGHDT, CDR2 YYEEEE. Here the CDR3 DNA reads TGTGCCAGCAGCCTGCTGAGCGGGGGTTCCTACGAGCAGTACTTC. This encodes CASSLLSGGSYEQYF.

The chain couples TRBV30 to TRBJ1-1; D might be TRBD1 (5 bases). The germline CDR1 and CDR2 sequences are GTSNPN and SVGIG (reference sequence). The CDR3 totals 12 residues. With 1 base removed from V and 10 bases from J, the gap between germline ends came to 13 bases. The CDR3 nucleotides read TGTGCCTGGAGTGATTCTGGGACCGCAGCTTTCTTT. It is translated as CAWSDSGTAAFF.

The chain couples TRBV7-2 to TRBJ2-3; D uncertain. The CDR3 is 15 amino acids. Trimming cost V 0 bases and J 7 bases, with 14 bases left between them. Germline V gene lookup returns CDR1 SGHTA and CDR2 FQGNSA. The CDR3 is CASSLAQMFSNTQYF. The CDR3 nucleotides are TGTGCCAGCAGCTTAGCCCAAATGTTCTCGAATACGCAGTATTTT.

The chain carries TRBV27 and TRBJ2-3, with 12 bases identical to TRBD2. Trimming cost V 6 bases and J 3 bases; bases outside gene matches: 4. The CDR3 runs to 15 residues. Germline CDR1 and CDR2: MNHEY and SMNVEV (reference sequence). The CDR3 DNA sequence: TGTGCCAGCAGGCTAGCGGGGGGGAGGACAGATACGCAGTATTTT. Translated: CASRLAGGRTDTQYF.

This clone came up once. V and J are TRBV7-9 and TRBJ2-7; 11 positions agree with TRBD2. This CDR3 spans 17 amino acids. Looked up from germline, CDR1 is SEHNR and CDR2 is FQNEAQ (reference sequence). Losses at the gene ends were 5 bases for V and 5 bases for J; bases not matched to a gene: 14. DNA for the CDR3: TGTGCCAGCAGCCCCCGGGCTAGCGGGGGGACAACGGACGAGCAGTACTTC. Its protein is CASSPRASGGTTDEQYF.

This clone was seen just once. The rearrangement joins TRBV27 to TRBJ2-3; no firm D call. The V gene's germline CDR1 is MNHEY and CDR2 SMNVEV (reference sequence). With 3 bases removed from V and 1 base from J, the gap between germline ends came to 11 bases. This CDR3 contains 15 residues. The DNA for the CDR3 is TGTGCCAGCAGTTTCTGGGCGCCGGGCACAGATACGCAGTATTTT. It is translated as CASSFWAPGTDTQYF.